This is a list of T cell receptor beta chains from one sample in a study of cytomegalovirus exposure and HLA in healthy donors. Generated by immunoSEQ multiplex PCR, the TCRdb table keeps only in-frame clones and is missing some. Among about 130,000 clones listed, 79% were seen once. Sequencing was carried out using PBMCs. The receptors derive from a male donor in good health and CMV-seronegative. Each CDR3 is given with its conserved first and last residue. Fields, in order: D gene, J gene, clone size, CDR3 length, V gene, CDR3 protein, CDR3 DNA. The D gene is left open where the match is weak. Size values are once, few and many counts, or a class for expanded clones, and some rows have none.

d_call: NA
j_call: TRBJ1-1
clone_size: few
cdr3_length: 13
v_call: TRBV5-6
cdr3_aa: CASSLTDNIQPFF
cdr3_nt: TGTGCCAGCAGCTTAACGGACAACATCCAACCTTTCTTT

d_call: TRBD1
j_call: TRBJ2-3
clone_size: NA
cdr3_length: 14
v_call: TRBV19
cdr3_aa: CASSSQGGTDTQYF
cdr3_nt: TGTGCCAGTAGCTCCCAGGGGGGCACAGATACGCAGTATTTT

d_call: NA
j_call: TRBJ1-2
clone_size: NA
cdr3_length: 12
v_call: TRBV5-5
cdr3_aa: CASSFQGPGYTF
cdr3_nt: TGTGCCAGCAGCTTCCAGGGTCCGGGCTACACCTTC

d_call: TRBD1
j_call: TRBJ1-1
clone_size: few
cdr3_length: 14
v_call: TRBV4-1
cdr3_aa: CASTLQGAATEAFF
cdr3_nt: TGCGCCAGCACCTTGCAGGGGGCGGCCACTGAAGCTTTCTTT

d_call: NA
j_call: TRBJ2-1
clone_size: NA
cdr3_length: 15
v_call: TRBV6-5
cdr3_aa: CASSYSSTTTNEQFF
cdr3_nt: TGTGCCAGCAGTTACTCTTCGACTACTACCAATGAGCAGTTCTTC

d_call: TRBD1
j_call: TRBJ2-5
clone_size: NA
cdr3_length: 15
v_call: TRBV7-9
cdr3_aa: CSSSWDTGGAGTQYF
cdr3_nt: TGTTCCAGCAGCTGGGATACAGGGGGCGCTGGGACCCAGTACTTC

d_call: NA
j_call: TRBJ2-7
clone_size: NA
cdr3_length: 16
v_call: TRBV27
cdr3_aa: CASSLKGPRVGYEQYF
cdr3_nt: TGTGCCAGCAGTTTAAAGGGCCCCAGGGTAGGTTACGAGCAGTACTTC

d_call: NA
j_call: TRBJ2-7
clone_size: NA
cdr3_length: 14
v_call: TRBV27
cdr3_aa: CASSGVGGSNEQYF
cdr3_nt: TGTGCCAGCAGTGGAGTCGGGGGTTCTAACGAGCAGTACTTC

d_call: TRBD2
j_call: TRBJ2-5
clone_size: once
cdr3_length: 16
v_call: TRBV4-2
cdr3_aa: CASSPGRGGYQETQYF
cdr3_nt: TGTGCCAGCAGCCCGGGGAGGGGAGGGTACCAAGAGACCCAGTACTTC

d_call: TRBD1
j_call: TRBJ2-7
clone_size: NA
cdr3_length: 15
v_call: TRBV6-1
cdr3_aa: CASSVGAGGRYEQYF
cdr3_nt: TGTGCCAGCAGTGTTGGGGCAGGGGGAAGGTACGAGCAGTACTTC

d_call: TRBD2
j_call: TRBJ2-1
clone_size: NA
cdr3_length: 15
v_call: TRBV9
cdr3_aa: CASSGGSGAYNEQFF
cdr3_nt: TGTGCCAGCAGCGGGGGTAGCGGGGCCTACAATGAGCAGTTCTTC

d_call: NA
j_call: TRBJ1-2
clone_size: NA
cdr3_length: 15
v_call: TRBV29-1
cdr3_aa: CSVATQPPTLSGYTF
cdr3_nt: TGCAGCGTTGCGACACAGCCGCCCACCTTGTCTGGCTACACCTTC

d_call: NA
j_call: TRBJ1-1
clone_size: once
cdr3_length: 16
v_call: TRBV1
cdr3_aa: CTSSQPPDRGGTEAFF
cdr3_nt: TGCACCAGCAGCCAACCGCCCGACCGTGGAGGGACTGAAGCTTTCTTT

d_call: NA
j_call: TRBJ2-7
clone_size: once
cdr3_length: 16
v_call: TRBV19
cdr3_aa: CASSIAGQGEPYEQYF
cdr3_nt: TGTGCCAGTAGTATAGCGGGACAAGGAGAACCCTACGAGCAGTACTTC

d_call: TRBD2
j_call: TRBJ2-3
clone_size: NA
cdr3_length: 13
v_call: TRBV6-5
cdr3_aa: CATRTSGSDTQYF
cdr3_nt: TGTGCCACAAGGACTAGCGGGTCAGATACGCAGTATTTT

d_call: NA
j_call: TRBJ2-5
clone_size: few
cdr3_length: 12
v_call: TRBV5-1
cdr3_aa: CASSLTEETQYF
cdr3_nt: TGCGCCAGCAGCTTGACAGAAGAGACCCAGTACTTC

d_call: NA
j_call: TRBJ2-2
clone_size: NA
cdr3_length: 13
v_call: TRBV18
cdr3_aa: CASSPDWTGELFF
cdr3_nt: TGTGCCAGCTCCCCCGACTGGACCGGGGAGCTGTTTTTT

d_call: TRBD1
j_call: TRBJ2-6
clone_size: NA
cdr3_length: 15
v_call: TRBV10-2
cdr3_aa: CASSLTGAGANVLTF
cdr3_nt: TGCGCCAGCAGTCTTACAGGGGCTGGGGCCAACGTCCTGACTTTC

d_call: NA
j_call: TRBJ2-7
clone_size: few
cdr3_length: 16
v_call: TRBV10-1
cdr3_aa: CASSERSGKMVGEQYF
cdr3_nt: TGCGCCAGCAGTGAGAGGTCAGGGAAAATGGTTGGCGAGCAGTACTTC

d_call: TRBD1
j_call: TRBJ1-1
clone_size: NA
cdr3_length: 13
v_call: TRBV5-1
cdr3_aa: CASSPGQSTEAFF
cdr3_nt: TGCGCCAGCAGCCCGGGACAGAGCACTGAAGCTTTCTTT

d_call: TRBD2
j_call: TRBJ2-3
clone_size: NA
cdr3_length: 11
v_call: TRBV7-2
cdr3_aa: CASRDGGTQYF
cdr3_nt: TGTGCCAGCAGGGACGGGGGGACGCAGTATTTT